Listed below are T cell receptor beta chains from one sample, sequenced in a study of shared clonotypes between healthy human individuals. This table comes from immunoSEQ multiplex PCR, and its TCRdb copy is limited to in-frame clones, with some not included. The table records about 380,000 clones, approximately 96% of them present only once. What was sequenced was memory CD8+ T cells sorted from blood. The origin of the receptors is a man aged 30 to 45 in good health. Both conserved end residues are part of each CDR3. The D gene is left open where the match is weak. Clone size is given for some rows only: seen once, a few or many times, or a class if the clone is expanded.

d_call,clone_size,j_call,v_call,cdr3_length,cdr3_nt,cdr3_aa
.,.,TRBJ1-5,TRBV6-9,18,TGTGCCAGCAGGCGGGGGCGGGCTCCCAGGGGACGCAATCAGCCCCAGCATTTT,CASRRGRAPRGRNQPQHF
.,.,TRBJ1-2,TRBV9,14,TGTGCCAGCAGCGTACACGGGGCTAACTATGGCTACACCTTC,CASSVHGANYGYTF
TRBD2,.,TRBJ2-7,TRBV4-1,14,TGCGCCAGCAGCCAAGGGGGGAGGGCTGACGAGCAGTACTTC,CASSQGGRADEQYF
TRBD1,.,TRBJ2-7,TRBV18,16,TGTGCCAGCTCACCCAAGCGAACCAGGGGGTACTACGAGCAGTACTTC,CASSPKRTRGYYEQYF
.,.,TRBJ2-2,TRBV5-1,15,TGCGCCAGCAGCTTGGAGCGGACGAACACCGGGGAGCTGTTTTTT,CASSLERTNTGELFF
TRBD1,.,TRBJ2-1,TRBV10-1,13,TGCGCCAGCAAGGGACGACAGGGGAATGAGCAGTTCTTC,CASKGRQGNEQFF
TRBD1,.,TRBJ1-2,TRBV2,13,TGTGCCAGCATCCCGGACAGGACCTATGGCTACACCTTC,CASIPDRTYGYTF
TRBD2,.,TRBJ2-1,TRBV30,16,TGTGCCTCGGCCGACTGGACTAGCGGGTGGGGCAATGAGCAGTTCTTC,CASADWTSGWGNEQFF
.,.,TRBJ2-7,TRBV9,15,TGTGCCAGCAGCGTAGCTCAACCATTGCCGGACGAGCAGTACTTC,CASSVAQPLPDEQYF
.,.,TRBJ1-1,TRBV21-1,9,TGTGCCAGCAGCAATGAAGCTTTCTTT,CASSNEAFF
.,.,TRBJ2-3,TRBV4-2,13,TGTGCCAGCAGCCTCGGGGGAAGCGGTACGCAGTATTTT,CASSLGGSGTQYF
.,.,TRBJ1-5,TRBV5-5,14,TGTGCCAGCAGCCTTTCCAGGGTACGTCAGCCCCAGCATTTT,CASSLSRVRQPQHF
.,.,TRBJ2-4,TRBV4-2,13,TGTGCCAGCAGCCGGGAGGGGGGTGACATTCAGTACTTC,CASSREGGDIQYF
TRBD1,.,TRBJ2-3,TRBV27,12,TGTGCCAGCAGTGCGGGACAGGGGGCGCAGTATTTT,CASSAGQGAQYF
TRBD2,.,TRBJ2-7,TRBV5-1,14,TGCGCCAGCAACTACCGCAGCGGGAGTTACGAGCAGTACTTC,CASNYRSGSYEQYF
.,.,TRBJ2-7,TRBV5-1,15,TGCGCCAGCAGCTTGGGGGGAGGGGGCTGGTACGAGCAGTACTTC,CASSLGGGGWYEQYF
TRBD1,.,TRBJ1-5,TRBV6-6,14,TGTGCCAGCAGCATACAGGGGACGGATCAGCCCCAGCATTTT,CASSIQGTDQPQHF
.,.,TRBJ2-5,TRBV19,13,TGTGCCAGTAGCGGGGAGCGCCGAGAGACCCAGTACTTC,CASSGERRETQYF
.,.,TRBJ1-2,TRBV30,12,TGTGCCTGGAGTTCCTCTCCCTATGGCTACACCTTC,CAWSSSPYGYTF
.,.,TRBJ1-2,TRBV29-1,13,TGCAGCGTTGAAGGGGGACGGAACTATGGCTACACCTTC,CSVEGGRNYGYTF
TRBD2,.,TRBJ2-2,TRBV7-9,15,TGTGCCAGCAGCTCTCTAGCGGGAGAAGGCGGGGAGCTGTTTTTT,CASSSLAGEGGELFF
.,once,TRBJ1-1,TRBV5-6,13,TGTGCCAGCAGCTTGCAAATGAACACTGAAGCTTTCTTT,CASSLQMNTEAFF
TRBD2,.,TRBJ2-2,TRBV5-1,16,TGCGCCAGCAGCCTCGGTCTAGCGGGAGTCGGCGGGGAGCTGTTTTTT,CASSLGLAGVGGELFF
TRBD2,.,TRBJ2-1,TRBV18,19,TGTGCCAGCTCACCACTCATGGTCCCTAGCGGGAGGCCTAGGGATGAGCAGTTCTTC,CASSPLMVPSGRPRDEQFF
TRBD1,.,TRBJ2-5,TRBV7-9,15,TGTGCCAGCAGCCTAGACAGGGGCAGGAAAGAGACCCAGTACTTC,CASSLDRGRKETQYF
.,.,TRBJ1-3,TRBV28,13,TGTGCCAGCAAGAGGCAGGGAGAAAACACCATATATTTT,CASKRQGENTIYF
.,.,TRBJ1-5,TRBV27,12,TGTGCCAGCGGAACAGGGAATCAGCCCCAGCATTTT,CASGTGNQPQHF
TRBD2,once,TRBJ2-1,TRBV18,17,TGTGCCAGCTCACCCCTTGGGGGGGGAGGGAACTACAATGAGCAGTTCTTC,CASSPLGGGGNYNEQFF
.,.,TRBJ2-3,TRBV6-1,14,TGTGCCAGCCGGGAGAGGGGGGGCACAGATACGCAGTATTTT,CASRERGGTDTQYF
.,once,TRBJ2-3,TRBV14,13,TGTGCCAGCAGTCCGGCTTTGGAGGGTACGCAGTATTTT,CASSPALEGTQYF